This T cell receptor (beta chain) was documented in a study of T cells after yellow fever vaccination. Study results and limitations: Peak timing came faster in the weaker secondary response, day 5 versus 15.

A remark on this clonotype: Its specificity is unknown.

Trimming at V came to 6 bases and at J to 13 bases, leaving 10 bases not matched to a gene. CDR1 and CDR2 (germline): KGHDR, SFDVKD. The CDR3 length is 13 residues. The authors made TCR cDNA by 5'RACE template switching, adding a universal primer site and UMIs. TCRdb analysed the 5' RACE reads with MiXCR anew, one entry per CDR3 protein. Altogether approximately 600,000 distinct CDR3 sequences are present, around 12% being singletons, with the ten largest covering 14% to 15%. Specimen: PBMCs, collected on the day of the yellow fever booster vaccination. This chain joins TRBV24-1 and TRBJ2-1; 8 nucleotides agree with TRBD2. The TCR comes from a man aged 30 to 45 who received the YFV17D yellow fever vaccine. CDR3: CATSLGLRTSQFF. CDR3 nucleotide sequence: TGTGCCACCAGTCTCGGCCTGCGGACTAGCCAGTTCTTC.